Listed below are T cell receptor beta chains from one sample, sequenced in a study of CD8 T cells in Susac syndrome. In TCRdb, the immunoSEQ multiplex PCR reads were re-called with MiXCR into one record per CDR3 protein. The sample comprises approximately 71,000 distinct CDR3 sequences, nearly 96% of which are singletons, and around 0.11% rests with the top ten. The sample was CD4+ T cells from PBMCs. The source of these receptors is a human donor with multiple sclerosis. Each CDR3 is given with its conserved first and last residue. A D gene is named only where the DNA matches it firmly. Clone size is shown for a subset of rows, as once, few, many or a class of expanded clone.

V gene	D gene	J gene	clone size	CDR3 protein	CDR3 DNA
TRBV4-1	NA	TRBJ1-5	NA	CASSHLIQDPRSPQHF	TGCGCCAGCAGCCACTTGATACAGGACCCTAGGAGTCCCCAGCATTTT
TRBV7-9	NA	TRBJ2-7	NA	CASSPRASPYEQYF	TGTGCCAGCAGCCCCCGGGCCTCTCCCTACGAGCAGTACTTC
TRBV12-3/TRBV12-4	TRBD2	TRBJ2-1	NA	CASSSLGLAGYNEQFF	TGTGCCAGCAGTTCCTTGGGACTAGCGGGGTACAATGAGCAGTTCTTC
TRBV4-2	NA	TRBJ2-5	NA	CASSQELEYQETQYF	TGTGCCAGCAGCCAAGAGTTAGAGTACCAAGAGACCCAGTACTTC
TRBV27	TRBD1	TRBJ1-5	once	CASSLSGQGANQPQHF	TGTGCCAGCAGTTTATCAGGGCAGGGGGCGAATCAGCCCCAGCATTTT
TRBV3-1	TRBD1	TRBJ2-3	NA	CASSQAQGADTQYF	TGTGCCAGCAGCCAAGCCCAGGGGGCAGATACGCAGTATTTT
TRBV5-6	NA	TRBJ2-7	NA	CASSLHGPYEQYF	TGTGCCAGCAGCTTGCACGGTCCCTACGAGCAGTACTTC
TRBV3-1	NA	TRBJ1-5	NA	CASSPTVDQPQHF	TGTGCCAGCAGCCCGACAGTTGATCAGCCCCAGCATTTT
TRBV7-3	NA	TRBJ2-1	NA	CASSLVSSSYNEQFF	TGTGCCAGCAGCTTAGTCTCAAGCTCCTACAATGAGCAGTTCTTC
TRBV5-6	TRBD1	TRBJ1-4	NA	CASSSPDRGRKLFF	TGTGCCAGCAGCTCCCCCGACAGGGGAAGAAAACTGTTTTTT
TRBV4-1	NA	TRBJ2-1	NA	CASSRQTISYNEQFF	TGCGCCAGCAGCCGCCAAACAATCTCCTACAATGAGCAGTTCTTC
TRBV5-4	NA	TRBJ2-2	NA	CASSSQSTGELFF	TGTGCCAGCAGCTCCCAATCCACCGGGGAGCTGTTTTTT
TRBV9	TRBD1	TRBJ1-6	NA	CASSVGTGPSPLHF	TGTGCCAGCAGCGTAGGGACAGGGCCTTCACCCCTCCACTTT
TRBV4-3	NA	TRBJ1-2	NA	CASSQDLGRGMGGYTF	TGCGCCAGCAGCCAAGATCTCGGCAGGGGAATGGGTGGCTACACCTTC
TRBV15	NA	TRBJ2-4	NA	CATSRDRGLAKNIQYF	TGTGCCACCAGCAGAGATCGGGGTCTTGCCAAAAACATTCAGTACTTC
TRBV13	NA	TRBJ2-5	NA	CASSAYQETQYF	TGTGCCAGCAGCGCCTACCAAGAGACCCAGTACTTC
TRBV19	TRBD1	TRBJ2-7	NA	CASSKDRGTYEQYF	TGTGCCAGTAGCAAGGACAGGGGAACCTACGAGCAGTACTTC
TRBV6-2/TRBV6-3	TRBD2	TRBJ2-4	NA	CASSYTSGGPWDIQYF	TGTGCCAGCAGTTACACTAGCGGGGGCCCGTGGGACATTCAGTACTTC
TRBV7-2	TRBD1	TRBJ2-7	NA	CASSPGTGFEQYF	TGTGCCAGCAGCCCAGGGACAGGGTTCGAGCAGTACTTC
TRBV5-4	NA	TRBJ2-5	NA	CASSLYGGQETQYF	TGTGCCAGCAGCTTGTACGGCGGACAAGAGACCCAGTACTTC
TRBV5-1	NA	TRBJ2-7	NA	CASSLAPAQGVSYEQYF	TGCGCCAGCAGCTTGGCCCCCGCGCAGGGAGTTTCCTACGAGCAGTACTTC
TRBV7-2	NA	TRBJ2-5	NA	CASSLGGNRETQYF	TGTGCCAGCAGCTTAGGTGGGAATCGTGAGACCCAGTACTTC
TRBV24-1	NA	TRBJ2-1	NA	CATSDSSGTGPYNEQFF	TGTGCCACCAGTGATTCTTCCGGGACCGGCCCCTACAATGAGCAGTTCTTC